This record looks at one TCR beta chain sequence and its context. The sample comes from a study of patients and donors after allogeneic stem cell transplantation. Trimming took off 7 bases at V and 6 bases at J, with 6 bases between the two ends. Germline CDR1 is MGHDK and CDR2 is SYGVNS. The CDR3 consists of 10 residues. Each CDR3 protein is one row after TCRdb ran MiXCR on the RT-PCR reads. Found here are about 90,000 distinct CDR3 sequences, 48% of them singletons; the top ten hold 61%. The origin of this receptor is a human donor who was either an allogeneic HSCT recipient or a stem cell or donor lymphocyte infusion donor (not recorded which). It is not recorded whose cells these are; they may come from a transplant donor. Sequenced input: blood, either unsorted or a sorted T cell fraction (not recorded which). The J gene is TRBJ1-1, the V gene TRBV25-1; D is unclear. CDR3 loop: CASMGAEAFF. Written as DNA, the CDR3 is TGTGCCAGCATGGGCGCTGAAGCTTTCTTT. The full variable domain, rest sourced from reference TRBV25-1 and TRBJ1-1, is EADIYQTPRYLVIGTGKKITLECSQTMGHDKMYWYQQDPGMELHLIHYSYGVNSTEKGDLSSESTVSRIRTEHFPLTLESARPSHTSQYLCASMGAEAFFGQGTRLTVV.